The sequence of this TCR beta chain was determined in a study of identical twins. Findings and limits, study-wide: Zero-insertion findings could be partly confounded by invariant cells (MAIT and iNKT cells).

V lost 3 bases to trimming and J lost 4 bases; unmatched junction nucleotides: 15. Germline loops: CDR1 SGHAT, CDR2 FQNNGV. This CDR3 contains 19 residues. Concerning this clonotype itself: The antigen remains unidentified.

Through template switching, a universal primer site was introduced, and the cDNA contained unique molecular identifiers. TCRdb reanalysed the 5' RACE reads using MiXCR and keeps one entry per CDR3 protein. The top ten hold about 5.2% of the sample, which has around 230,000 distinct CDR3 sequences, around a tenth seen once. The source of this sequence is a woman younger than 35 in good health. Specimen: memory (CD45RO+) T cells sorted from blood. This chain links TRBV11-2 with TRBJ2-1; TRBD2 agrees at 10 bases. The CDR3, as DNA: TGTGCCAGCAGCTTGAGGGCGAGCGGGGGGGCCACTTTATACAATGAGCAGTTCTTC. Translated, it gives CASSLRASGGATLYNEQFF.